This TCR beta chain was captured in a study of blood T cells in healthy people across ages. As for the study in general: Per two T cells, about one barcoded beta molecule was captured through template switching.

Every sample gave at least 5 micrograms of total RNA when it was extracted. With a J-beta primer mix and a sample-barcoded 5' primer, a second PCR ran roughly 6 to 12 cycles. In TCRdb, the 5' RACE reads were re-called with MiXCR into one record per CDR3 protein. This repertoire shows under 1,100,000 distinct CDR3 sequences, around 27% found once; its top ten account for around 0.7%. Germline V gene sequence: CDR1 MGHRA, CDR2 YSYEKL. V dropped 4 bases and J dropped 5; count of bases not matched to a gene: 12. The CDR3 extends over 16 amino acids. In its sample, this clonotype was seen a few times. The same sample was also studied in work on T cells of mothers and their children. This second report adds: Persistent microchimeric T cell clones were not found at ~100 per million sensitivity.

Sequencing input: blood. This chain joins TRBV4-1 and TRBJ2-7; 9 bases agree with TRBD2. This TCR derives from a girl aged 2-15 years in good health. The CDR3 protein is CASSRVSTGGRDEQYF. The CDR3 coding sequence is TGCGCCAGCAGCCGGGTTAGCACTGGCGGGAGGGACGAGCAGTACTTC.